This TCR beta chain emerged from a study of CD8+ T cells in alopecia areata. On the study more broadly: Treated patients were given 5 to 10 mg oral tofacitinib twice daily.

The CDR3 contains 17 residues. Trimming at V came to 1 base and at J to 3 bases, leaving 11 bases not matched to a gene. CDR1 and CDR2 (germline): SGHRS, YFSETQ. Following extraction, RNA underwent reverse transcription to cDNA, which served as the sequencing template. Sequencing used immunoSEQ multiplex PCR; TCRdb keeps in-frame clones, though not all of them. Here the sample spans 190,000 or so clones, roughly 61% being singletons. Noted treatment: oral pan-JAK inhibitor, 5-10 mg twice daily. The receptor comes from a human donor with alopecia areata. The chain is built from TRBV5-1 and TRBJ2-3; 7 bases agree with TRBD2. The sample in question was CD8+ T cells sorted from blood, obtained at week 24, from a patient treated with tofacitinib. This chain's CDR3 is CASSLWSSGVTTDTQYF. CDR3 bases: TGCGCCAGCAGCTTGTGGAGCAGCGGGGTTACGACAGATACGCAGTATTTT.